Below are 25 T cell receptor beta chains sequenced from a single sample in a study of blood T cell repertoires in COVID-19. Assay used: immunoSEQ multiplex PCR; TCRdb lists only in-frame clones, some missing. The table records 180,000 or so clones, about 80% of them present only once. The sequencing input was PBMCs or T cells enriched from blood (not recorded which). The receptors here all came from a man between 60 and 75 years old who had been exposed to COVID-19.

The chain combines TRBV30 with TRBJ1-1, with 8 bases fitting TRBD1. The ends lost 0 bases at V and 6 bases at J; junction bases unmatched: 9. The germline gives CDR1 GTSNPN, CDR2 SVGIG (reference sequence). There are 15 residues in the CDR3. This chain's CDR3 is CAWSVSAGGLSEAFF. The DNA for the CDR3 is TGTGCCTGGAGTGTGTCGGCAGGGGGCTTGTCTGAAGCTTTCTTT.

The V call is TRBV19, the J call TRBJ2-7; possibly TRBD1 for D (9 bases). Germline lookup yields CDR1 LNHDA and CDR2 SQIVND (reference sequence). Trimming stripped 6 bases from V and 2 bases from J, with 17 bases between. This CDR3 comprises 15 residues. The CDR3 region has the DNA TGTGCCAGTAGAGAAGCGGGGGACAGGGCCTACGAGCAGTACTTC. Translation gives CASREAGDRAYEQYF.

The chain has TRBV6-5 and TRBJ1-5, with 8 bases fitting TRBD1. The length of the CDR3 is 15 residues. Losses at the gene ends were 2 bases for V and 4 bases for J; bases not matched to a gene: 4. Germline V gene sequence: CDR1 MNHEY, CDR2 SVGAGI. The CDR3 loop is CASSYQQGENQPQHF. Here the CDR3 DNA reads TGTGCCAGCAGTTACCAACAGGGGGAAAATCAGCCCCAGCATTTT.

The CDR3 loop is CASSQDPGGPLNSPLHF. In DNA form, the CDR3 reads TGCGCCAGCAGCCAAGATCCAGGGGGGCCCCTAAATTCACCCCTCCACTTT. This chain connects TRBV4-3 to TRBJ1-6; TRBD1 agrees at 7 bases. The CDR3 extends over 17 amino acids. Germline loops: CDR1 LGHNA, CDR2 YSLEER. V shed 0 bases and J 7 bases; nucleotides not matched to a gene: 9.

This rearrangement joins TRBV30 to TRBJ1-1; D not certain. Germline lookup yields CDR1 GTSNPN and CDR2 SVGIG (reference sequence). V lost 5 bases and J lost 6, with 25 bases in between. This CDR3 comprises 16 residues. CDR3 sequence (DNA): TGTGCCTGGTTGGGCTCTAACTGGCGGGTCGCGCCTGAAGCTTTCTTT. It is translated as CAWLGSNWRVAPEAFF.

The V and J genes are TRBV24-1 and TRBJ2-7; TRBD1 aligns across 10 bases. The CDR3 loop spans 15 amino acids. Germline-derived CDR1 and CDR2 are KGHDR and SFDVKD. Trimming cost V 2 bases and J 9 bases; bases outside gene matches: 9. The chain's CDR3 is CATSDSGQGGVGQYF. CDR3 nucleotides: TGTGCCACCAGTGATTCCGGACAGGGGGGCGTTGGGCAGTACTTC.

The CDR3 sequence is CSVAGGLNTEAFF. The CDR3 DNA reads as TGCAGCGTTGCAGGGGGCCTGAACACTGAAGCTTTCTTT. The chain uses TRBV29-1 and TRBJ1-1, with 8 positions matching TRBD1. Trimming cost V 4 bases and J 0 bases; bases outside gene matches: 1. The CDR3 consists of 13 residues. From germline, CDR1 is SQVTM and CDR2 ANQGSEA.

The chain is built from TRBV7-8 and TRBJ1-5, with a weak D call TRBD1 (6 bases). The V gene's germline CDR1 is SGHVS and CDR2 FQNEAQ. V dropped 6 bases and J dropped 2 bases, with 20 bases sitting between them. The CDR3 consists of 17 residues. Here the CDR3 DNA reads TGTGCCAGCAGTTCGAGGGGGGGGCAAAGGGGCAATCAGCCCCAGCATTTT. Translating gives CASSSRGGQRGNQPQHF.

This clone was counted once. V gene TRBV24-1 combines with J gene TRBJ2-1; 14 bases map to TRBD2. Germline lookup yields CDR1 KGHDR and CDR2 SFDVKD. The CDR3 runs 16 residues. V lost 9 bases, J lost 7 bases, and 10 bases stayed unmatched. CDR3 coding DNA: TGTGCCACCTCTAAGGCCGGGACTAGCGGGAGAAATGAGCAGTTCTTC. As protein: CATSKAGTSGRNEQFF.

V gene TRBV10-2 combines with J gene TRBJ1-3, with D unclear. Germline V gives CDR1 WSHSY, CDR2 SAAADI. The CDR3 runs 15 residues. V lost 2 bases and J lost 2, with 10 bases in between. The CDR3 DNA reads as TGCGCCAGCAGTGAGACACGAGGGACTGGAAACACCATATATTTT. Translated, it gives CASSETRGTGNTIYF.

The chain carries TRBV25-1 and TRBJ2-1; 8 bases are a match to TRBD1. Germline V gene data show CDR1 as MGHDK and CDR2 as SYGVNS. With V trimmed by 6 bases and J by 7 bases, 14 bases remained unmatched. The CDR3 totals 16 residues. This chain's CDR3 is CASSDYRGRMGNEQFF. The CDR3 DNA reads TGTGCCAGCAGCGACTACAGGGGGAGGATGGGGAATGAGCAGTTCTTC.

The chain links TRBV11-1 to TRBJ2-7; D is undetermined. Looked up from germline, CDR1 is SGHAT and CDR2 is FQDESV (reference sequence). CDR3 length: 15 residues. V was clipped by 0 bases and J by 3 bases, with 12 bases between them. As DNA, the CDR3 is TGTGCCAGCAGCTTAGCACCGGGTAGCAGCTACGAGCAGTACTTC. Residues: CASSLAPGSSYEQYF.

The V call is TRBV5-1, the J call TRBJ2-5, with 14 bases lining up with TRBD2. Trimming took 4 bases from V and 5 from J; bases not matched to a gene: 13. CDR3 length: 18 residues. Germline CDR1 reads SGHRS; CDR2 reads YFSETQ. DNA for the CDR3: TGCGCCAGCAGCCCCGGGACTAGCGGGAGTCGTTTTGGGGAGACCCAGTACTTC. Encoded protein: CASSPGTSGSRFGETQYF.

This clone was picked up one time. This sequence joins TRBV5-1 and TRBJ2-7, with TRBD2 matching over 8 bases. CDR1 is SGHRS and CDR2 is YFSETQ in the germline V gene. After removal of 4 bases from V and 0 bases from J, the junction contained 6 bases not matched to a gene. The CDR3 spans 15 residues. For the CDR3, the DNA is TGCGCCAGCAGCCCCCGAGCGGGAGCCTCCTACGAGCAGTACTTC. Translation: CASSPRAGASYEQYF.

The chain employs TRBV30 and TRBJ1-6; the match to TRBD1 covers 7 bases. This CDR3 has 13 amino acids. With 5 bases clipped from V and 8 bases from J, the junction kept 6 bases outside the gene matches. CDR1 GTSNPN and CDR2 SVGIG come from the germline V gene (reference sequence). Here the CDR3 reads CAWARQGDSPLHF. CDR3 bases: TGTGCCTGGGCGCGACAGGGAGATTCACCCCTCCACTTT.

The rearrangement links TRBV5-1 to TRBJ2-1; 10 bases agree with TRBD2. Trimming took 5 bases from V and 7 from J; bases not matched to a gene: 15. Germline CDR1 is SGHRS and CDR2 is YFSETQ. The CDR3 runs 17 residues. This CDR3 is CASRPAWSGRAGNEQFF. Here the CDR3 DNA reads TGCGCCAGCAGGCCGGCGTGGAGCGGGAGGGCCGGGAATGAGCAGTTCTTC.

The V gene is TRBV18, the J gene TRBJ1-1; possible D gene TRBD1, 6 bases. Trimming pared 9 bases from V and 0 bases from J, leaving 17 bases between. The germline V gene encodes CDR1 KGHSH and CDR2 LQKENI. The CDR3 extends over 15 amino acids. In DNA, the CDR3 is TGTGCCAGTTGCTTCTTTCCAGGGGTGAACACTGAAGCTTTCTTT. It codes for CASCFFPGVNTEAFF.

V and J are TRBV21-1 and TRBJ1-1; the table gives TRBD1 as D, unverified against the DNA. TRBV21-1 is noted as a pseudogene. The CDR3 has 15 residues. The CDR3 sequence: CASSNNGQRNTEAFF. The CDR3 bases are TGTGCCAGCAGCAACAATGGACAGAGGAACACTGAAGCTTTCTTT.

This chain connects TRBV28 to TRBJ1-1, with D hard to call. Germline V gene sequence: CDR1 MDHEN, CDR2 SYDVKM. The CDR3 spans 15 residues. Trimming took 3 bases from V and 0 from J, leaving 11 bases between them. The CDR3 coding sequence is TGTGCCAGCAGTTTTACTAACAAAGTGAACACTGAAGCTTTCTTT. It yields the protein CASSFTNKVNTEAFF.

V gene TRBV4-2 combines with J gene TRBJ2-1, with TRBD2 matching over 12 bases. The ends lost 1 base at V and 10 bases at J; junction bases unmatched: 2. The CDR3 has 14 amino acids. Germline V lookup: CDR1 LGHNA, CDR2 YNFKEQ. The CDR3 nucleotides are TGTGCCAGCAGCCAAGGGACTAGCGGGAAGGAGCAGTTCTTC. Translated, it gives CASSQGTSGKEQFF.

The chain couples TRBV6-6 to TRBJ1-6; D is ambiguous. The germline gives CDR1 MNHNY, CDR2 SVGAGI (reference sequence). V lost 2 bases and J lost 9, with 8 bases in between. This CDR3 contains 13 residues. Here the CDR3 reads CASSYDGVSPLHF. The CDR3 nucleotides are TGTGCCAGCAGTTACGACGGGGTTTCACCCCTCCACTTT.

This CDR3 is CSAFLAGVEQFF. The DNA for the CDR3 is TGCAGCGCTTTCTTAGCGGGAGTCGAGCAGTTCTTC. The rearrangement joins TRBV29-1 to TRBJ2-1; TRBD2 aligns across 9 bases. CDR3 length equals 12 residues. CDR1 is SQVTM and CDR2 is ANQGSEA in the germline V gene. V was pared by 7 bases and J by 10 bases, with 8 bases of the junction left unmatched.

The gene calls are TRBV7-9 and TRBJ1-2; 7 nucleotides match TRBD1. CDR3 size: 14 residues. Germline V gene data show CDR1 as SEHNR and CDR2 as FQNEAQ (reference sequence). After removal of 5 bases from V and 2 bases from J, the junction contained 5 bases not matched to a gene. The CDR3, as DNA: TGTGCCAGCAGCAGGACAGGAGCCAACTATGGCTACACCTTC. It yields the protein CASSRTGANYGYTF.

This chain joins TRBV19 and TRBJ2-7; 9 bases match TRBD1. CDR3 length: 14 amino acids. The V and J ends lost 6 bases and 6 bases, in that order; junction bases with no gene match: 9. Germline V gives CDR1 LNHDA, CDR2 SQIVND (reference sequence). CDR3 in DNA: TGTGCCAGTAGACAGGGACAGGGCGTAGGCGAGCAGTACTTC. Residues: CASRQGQGVGEQYF.

The chain carries TRBV24-1 and TRBJ2-5; 7 bases align to TRBD1. Germline values: CDR1 KGHDR, CDR2 SFDVKD. Trimming removed 3 bases from V and 3 bases from J; junction bases left unmatched: 9. This CDR3 region has 16 residues. Here the CDR3 reads CATSDPPGTAEETQYF. The CDR3 bases are TGTGCCACCAGTGATCCTCCCGGGACAGCTGAAGAGACCCAGTACTTC.